Ten or more counts support the clone carrying this T cell receptor (beta chain). The sample is drawn from a study of identical twins. Only healthy Caucasians were included as donors. A single record per CDR3 protein comes from TCRdb applying MiXCR to the 5' RACE reads. This table holds under 900,000 distinct CDR3 sequences, over 9% found once. This sample also appeared in a second study, on yellow fever vaccine responses in identical twins.

This clonotype was sampled from a woman in her late teens or twenties in good health. Specimen: PBMCs.

The CDR3 protein is CAGKSSYNEQFF. The CDR3, as DNA: TGTGCCGGCAAGAGCTCCTACAATGAGCAGTTCTTC. The chain is built from TRBV7-9 and TRBJ2-1; D unresolved. The CDR3 runs 12 residues. V was pared by 11 bases and J by 0 bases, with 8 bases between. In germline, CDR1 is SEHNR, CDR2 FQNEAQ (reference sequence). The full variable domain, rest sourced from reference TRBV7-9 and TRBJ2-1, is DTGVSQNPRHKITKRGQNVTFRCDPISEHNRLYWYRQTLGQGPEFLTYFQNEAQLEKSRLLSDRFSAERPKGSFSTLEIQRTEQGDSAMYLCAGKSSYNEQFFGPGTRLTVL.